Listed here are 5 T cell receptor beta chains from one sample, sequenced in a study of blood T cell repertoires in COVID-19. Repertoires were generated with immunoSEQ multiplex PCR, while TCRdb's copy carries only in-frame clones and drops some. The repertoire has under 200,000 clones, nearly 90% of them found once; the top ten carry about 22%. The sequenced material came from peripheral blood. These receptors all come from a man aged 55-75 years with active or convalescent COVID-19.

V is TRBV6-1 and J is TRBJ2-1, with 8 bases aligning to TRBD2. CDR1 and CDR2 (germline): MNHNS, SASEGT. V lost 2 bases and J lost 0; bases outside the gene matches: 3. The CDR3 sequence is 16 residues long. CDR3 bases: TGTGCCAGCAGTGAAAGAGCGGGGGACTCCTACAATGAGCAGTTCTTC. Translated: CASSERAGDSYNEQFF.

This chain connects TRBV7-9 to TRBJ1-3; no definite D call. Trimming left V 2 bases short and J 0 bases short, with 8 bases between. The CDR3 consists of 15 residues. CDR1 is SEHNR, CDR2 FQNEAQ, per germline (reference sequence). CDR3 amino acids: CASSLTAFSGNTIYF. CDR3 DNA: TGTGCCAGCAGCTTAACAGCTTTCTCTGGAAACACCATATATTTT.

This chain connects TRBV14 to TRBJ2-7; D is possibly TRBD1 (8 bases). V lost 3 bases, J lost 1 base, and 13 bases lay in between. The CDR3 runs to 15 residues. Germline loops: CDR1 SGHDN, CDR2 FVKESK. The CDR3 DNA follows: TGTGCCAGCAGCCATTACAGGGGGGGATCCTACGAGCAGTACTTC. Residues: CASSHYRGGSYEQYF.

The chain carries TRBV15 and TRBJ2-6; 12 bases line up with TRBD1. The CDR3 covers 17 residues. The V gene's germline CDR1 is LNHNV and CDR2 YYDKDF (reference sequence). The ends lost 1 base at V and 3 bases at J; junction bases unmatched: 1. This chain's CDR3 is CATSRGDRGLGANVLTF. The CDR3, as DNA: TGTGCCACCAGCAGAGGGGACAGGGGGCTTGGGGCCAACGTCCTGACTTTC.

The rearrangement uses TRBV5-8 and TRBJ1-5; D gene unclear. This CDR3 has 12 residues. V was shortened by 3 bases and J by 7 bases, with 8 bases between the two germline ends. CDR1 SGHTS and CDR2 YDEGEE come from the germline V gene. CDR3 sequence reads: CASSSYGQPQHF. The CDR3 DNA reads TGTGCCAGCAGCTCCTACGGGCAGCCCCAGCATTTT.